These 24 T cell receptor beta chains were all obtained from the same sample, sequenced in a study of tumour-infiltrating T cells in Burkitt lymphoma (dated by TCRdb to 2018 to 2020). Library preparation was by the immunoSEQ multiplex PCR assay. Imported from immuneACCESS, the table was reduced by TCRdb to in-frame sequences with V and J called. These copies leave out some clones; in studies compared against another copy, an unresolved V gene accounts for under half, and the cause of the remainder is not known. For this sample there are roughly 1,500 clones; about a fifth appear just once. The biggest ten clones account for less than 14% of the sample. Source material: tumor tissue. These receptors came from a human donor with diffuse large B-cell lymphoma.

This clone was seen only a few times. The genes are TRBV7-9 and TRBJ1-1, with TRBD1 matching over 8 bases. The CDR3 length is 13 residues. With 4 bases clipped from V and 4 bases from J, the junction kept 2 bases outside the gene matches. Per germline, CDR1 SEHNR and CDR2 FQNEAQ (reference sequence). The CDR3 DNA sequence: TGTGCCAGCAGCTCACAGGGGGGCACTGAAGCTTTCTTT. Amino acid sequence: CASSSQGGTEAFF. The variable domain in full, with the rest retrieved from reference TRBV7-9 and TRBJ1-1, is DTGVSQNPRHKITKRGQNVTFRCDPISEHNRLYWYRQTLGQGPEFLTYFQNEAQLEKSRLLSDRFSAERPKGSFSTLEIQRTEQGDSAMYLCASSSQGGTEAFFGQGTRLTVV.

This clone was counted between two and nine times. The rearrangement uses TRBV11-3 and TRBJ1-2, with D perhaps TRBD1 (5 bases). Germline assignment: CDR1 SGHNT and CDR2 YENEEA. The CDR3 length is 14 residues. V was clipped by 5 bases and J by 2 bases, with 12 bases between them. The CDR3 nucleotides read TGTGCCAGCAGCAGCGGGGACGACAACTATGGCTACACCTTC. Translating gives CASSSGDDNYGYTF.

The V call is TRBV19, the J call TRBJ1-1; D ambiguous. V was cut by 6 bases and J by 1 base, with 3 bases left in between. The CDR3 extends over 11 amino acids. CDR1 LNHDA and CDR2 SQIVND come from the germline V gene (reference sequence). The CDR3 sequence: CASSQNTEAFF. The CDR3 nucleotides are TGTGCCAGTAGCCAGAACACTGAAGCTTTCTTT.

This clone appeared a few times. The chain is built from TRBV5-6 and TRBJ2-1, with 7 nucleotides matching TRBD1. V trimming: 5 bases; J trimming: 7 bases; junction bases outside the gene matches: 3. From germline, CDR1 is SGHDT and CDR2 YYEEEE. The CDR3 length is 12 residues. CDR3 sequence (DNA): TGTGCCAGCAGAATGACAGGGAATGAGCAGTTCTTC. It codes for CASRMTGNEQFF.

This clone was counted between two and nine times. This chain links TRBV7-6 with TRBJ1-1; no definite D call. The CDR3 contains 15 residues. Trimming removed 5 bases from V and 4 bases from J, with 17 bases in between. Germline CDR1 reads SGHVS; CDR2 reads FNYEAQ. CDR3 bases: TGTGCCAGCAGCAGCGATAGTTTTGACGGCACTGAAGCTTTCTTT. It yields the protein CASSSDSFDGTEAFF.

This clone was counted between two and nine times. This sequence joins TRBV28 and TRBJ1-2; D uncertain. Germline CDR1 and CDR2: MDHEN and SYDVKM. V shed 2 bases and J shed 7 bases, with 11 bases lying between them. The CDR3 is 13 residues long. Here the CDR3 DNA reads TGTGCCAGCAGTTTACCTGCCCTACCTGGCTACACCTTC. Its translation is CASSLPALPGYTF.

This clone was counted only a few times. The genes are TRBV28 and TRBJ1-1; D unclear. The CDR3 extends over 14 amino acids. Between the trimmed V and J ends, which lost 2 bases and 4 bases, there was a span of 11 bases. Germline CDR1 is MDHEN and CDR2 is SYDVKM. DNA of the CDR3: TGTGCCAGCAGTTTAGTGGGTCTTCCCACTGAAGCTTTCTTT. Its protein product is CASSLVGLPTEAFF.

This clone showed up just a few times. This chain links TRBV6-1 with TRBJ2-3; D is perhaps TRBD2 (5 bases). V lost 1 base to trimming and J lost 0 bases, with 11 bases between them. CDR3 length: 16 residues. The germline gives CDR1 MNHNS, CDR2 SASEGT. The CDR3 spells CASSEVARTSTDTQYF. The DNA of the CDR3 is TGTGCCAGCAGTGAAGTAGCGAGGACTAGCACAGATACGCAGTATTTT.

The J gene is TRBJ1-5, the V gene TRBV18; D not certain. CDR3 length equals 15 residues. Germline V gene data show CDR1 as KGHSH and CDR2 as LQKENI. Between the trimmed V and J ends, which lost 3 bases and 0 bases, there was a span of 9 bases. The CDR3 reads CASSPAAYSNQPQHF. CDR3 in DNA: TGTGCCAGCTCACCTGCAGCATATAGCAATCAGCCCCAGCATTTT.

This clone was counted a few times. The chain uses TRBV7-9 and TRBJ1-5; weak D call: TRBD1 (6 bases). The CDR3 contains 14 residues. V was cut by 4 bases and J by 4 bases, with 11 bases left in between. CDR1 is SEHNR, CDR2 FQNEAQ, per germline (reference sequence). CDR3 region: CASSSTTGNQPQHF. In nucleotides, the CDR3 is TGTGCCAGCAGCTCCACTACAGGGAATCAGCCCCAGCATTTT.

This clone was picked up a small number of times. The rearrangement links TRBV25-1 to TRBJ2-1; D call uncertain. Germline V gene lookup returns CDR1 MGHDK and CDR2 SYGVNS. The CDR3 runs to 18 residues. V lost 5 bases and J 0 bases, leaving 20 bases between the germline ends. CDR3 in amino acids: CASSLSLPFGPSYNEQFF. CDR3 nucleotide sequence: TGTGCCAGCAGTCTATCCCTCCCATTCGGGCCCTCCTACAATGAGCAGTTCTTC.

Only a few counts were recorded for this clone. The V and J genes are TRBV30 and TRBJ2-3; D gene unclear. The CDR3 runs to 13 residues. Germline CDR1 GTSNPN, CDR2 SVGIG (reference sequence). Trimming took off 3 bases at V and 4 bases at J, with 11 bases between the two ends. The CDR3 nucleotides are TGTGCCTGGAGCCCCGTTCGGGCAGATACGCAGTATTTT. Amino acid sequence: CAWSPVRADTQYF. Together with reference TRBV30 and TRBJ2-3, the CDR3 gives the full variable domain: SQTIHQWPATLVQPVGSPLSLECTVEGTSNPNLYWYRQAAGRGLQLLFYSVGIGQISSEVPQNLSASRPQDRQFILSSKKLLLSDSGFYLCAWSPVRADTQYFGPGTRLTVL.

This clone turned up a few times. The rearrangement links TRBV14 to TRBJ1-1, with D unresolved. Germline V gives CDR1 SGHDN, CDR2 FVKESK. The length of the CDR3 is 14 residues. V lost 1 base and J lost 4, with 10 bases in between. The CDR3 DNA reads TGTGCCAGCAGCCAAGGAACGGCGCTCACTGAAGCTTTCTTT. Protein sequence: CASSQGTALTEAFF.

This clone has just a few counts. The chain links TRBV7-2 to TRBJ1-5, with D unresolved. V was pared by 1 base and J by 3 bases, with 4 bases between. Per the germline V gene, CDR1 is SGHTA and CDR2 is FQGNSA. The CDR3 has 13 residues. The CDR3 is CASSLDFNQPQHF. DNA for the CDR3: TGTGCCAGCAGCTTAGACTTCAATCAGCCCCAGCATTTT. Full variable domain (remainder filled in from reference TRBV7-2 and TRBJ1-5): GAGVSQSPSNKVTEKGKDVELRCDPISGHTALYWYRQSLGQGLEFLIYFQGNSAPDKSGLPSDRFSAERTGGSVSTLTIQRTQQEDSAVYLCASSLDFNQPQHFGDGTRLSIL.

The CDR3 region has the DNA TGTGCCAGCAGTTTCGGGGGCACAGATACGCAGTATTTT. Its translation is CASSFGGTDTQYF. This chain links TRBV27 with TRBJ2-3; a weak D match, TRBD2 (5 bases). Germline-derived CDR1 and CDR2 are MNHEY and SMNVEV (reference sequence). CDR3 length equals 13 residues. Trimming cost V 3 bases and J 1 base, with 5 bases left between them.

This clone came up a few times. This rearrangement joins TRBV6-5 to TRBJ2-2; a possible D gene is TRBD1 (5 bases). The germline V gene encodes CDR1 MNHEY and CDR2 SVGAGI. Trimming cost V 2 bases and J 4 bases, with 8 bases left between them. The CDR3 is 14 amino acids. This CDR3 is CASSYRDSTGELFF. CDR3 sequence (DNA): TGTGCCAGCAGTTACCGAGACAGCACCGGGGAGCTGTTTTTT.

As regards this clone: A junction boundary mismatches the germline segment, possibly from a read error. Written as DNA, the CDR3 is TGTACCAGCAGCAAGGAGACTTCGAACACTGAAGCTTTCTTT. Its translation: CTSSKETSNTEAFF. The gene calls are TRBV11-2 and TRBJ1-1, with D hard to call. CDR1 and CDR2 from the germline V gene are SGHAT and FQNNGV. The CDR3 is 14 amino acids.

The chain recombines TRBV4-3 with TRBJ2-7; D perhaps matches TRBD1 (5 bases). Germline CDR1 reads LGHNA; CDR2 reads YSLEER. Trimming removed 1 base from V and 2 bases from J, with 12 bases in between. This CDR3 is built from 15 residues. The CDR3 is CASSQVEDITYEQYF. The CDR3 coding sequence is TGCGCCAGCAGCCAAGTAGAGGACATTACCTACGAGCAGTACTTC.

The rearrangement uses TRBV7-2 and TRBJ2-5, with a weak D call TRBD1 (5 bases). The germline V gene encodes CDR1 SGHTA and CDR2 FQGNSA. This CDR3 is 13 amino acids long. With 1 base removed from V and 5 bases from J, the gap between germline ends came to 8 bases. The CDR3: CASSLGTQETQYF. CDR3 sequence (DNA): TGTGCCAGCAGCTTAGGGACACAGGAGACCCAGTACTTC.

This clone was seen once. Within the sample, other DNA sequences also encode this same CDR3. The CDR3 sequence is CASSQDLVGVNEQFF. CDR3 DNA sequence: TGTGCCAGCAGCCAAGATCTGGTAGGGGTTAATGAGCAGTTCTTC. J is TRBJ2-1 and V is TRBV14, with D perhaps TRBD1 (5 bases). The V and J ends lost 0 bases and 7 bases respectively, with 13 bases between them. Germline V CDR1 and CDR2: SGHDN, FVKESK. This CDR3 region has 15 residues. Drawing the rest from reference TRBV14 and TRBJ2-1, the complete variable domain is EAGVTQFPSHSVIEKGQTVTLRCDPISGHDNLYWYRRVMGKEIKFLLHFVKESKQDESGMPNNRFLAERTGGTYSTLKVQPAELEDSGVYFCASSQDLVGVNEQFFGPGTRLTVL.

This clone was counted between two and nine times. V is TRBV19 and J is TRBJ1-1; TRBD1 matches at 7 bases. The CDR3 covers 10 residues. Unmatched junction bases numbered 5, after V lost 11 bases and J lost 8 bases. The V gene's germline CDR1 is LNHDA and CDR2 SQIVND (reference sequence). DNA of the CDR3: TGTGCCTCACAGGGGCCAGAAGCTTTCTTT. This sequence encodes CASQGPEAFF.

V usage is TRBV5-6 and J usage is TRBJ1-1; no clear D. Germline CDR1 reads SGHDT; CDR2 reads YYEEEE. The CDR3 runs to 11 residues. V gave up 2 bases and J gave up 7 bases, with 6 bases separating them. The CDR3: CASSLGSEAFF. The CDR3 nucleotides read TGTGCCAGCAGCTTAGGCAGTGAAGCTTTCTTT.

The chain carries TRBV4-3 and TRBJ2-1; either TRBD1 or TRBD2 may supply D (5 bases each). This CDR3 is built from 16 residues. Looked up from germline, CDR1 is LGHNA and CDR2 is YSLEER. V was trimmed by 0 bases and J by 4 bases, leaving 13 bases between them. The CDR3 protein is CASSQEEGPRYNEQFF. The CDR3 bases are TGCGCCAGCAGCCAAGAAGAGGGGCCGAGGTACAATGAGCAGTTCTTC.

The CDR3 region has the DNA TGTGCCAGTAGTTTCAGCGCCGGGACAATAGGAGGCTACACCTTC. Protein sequence: CASSFSAGTIGGYTF. V usage is TRBV19 and J usage is TRBJ1-2, with a tentative D call TRBD1 (6 bases). The CDR3 covers 15 residues. Germline-derived CDR1 and CDR2 are LNHDA and SQIVND (reference sequence). V lost 5 bases, J lost 8 bases, and 21 bases lay in between.